The next 15 T cell receptor beta chains were all read from a single sample in a study of post-analysis software for immune sequencing data. Notes on the study in general: TRBV segments more frequent in patients than in controls numbered five and included TRBV5-6, TRBV5-1 and TRBV20-1.

Built from TCR beta cDNA, the libraries had unique molecular identifiers in them. Each CDR3 protein is one row after TCRdb ran MiXCR on the PCR reads. The table shows approximately 570,000 distinct CDR3 sequences, with around 40% occurring only once. No antigen is known for these receptors. The sample consisted of blood. The origin of the receptors is a girl aged 5-17 years with multiple sclerosis.

This chain links TRBV29-1 with TRBJ2-5; 13 bases map to TRBD2. Germline CDR1 and CDR2: SQVTM and ANQGSEA. After removal of 4 bases from V and 5 bases from J, the junction contained 1 base not matched to a gene. The CDR3 sequence is 13 residues long. The CDR3 bases are TGCAGCGTTGGGACTAGCGGGAGCGAGACCCAGTACTTC. It specifies CSVGTSGSETQYF.

CDR3 loop: CASSLRALSNTGELFF. Here the CDR3 DNA reads TGCGCCAGCAGCCTGAGGGCATTGAGTAACACCGGGGAGCTGTTTTTT. V is TRBV5-1 and J is TRBJ2-2; maybe TRBD2 (5 bases). The germline CDR1 and CDR2 sequences are SGHRS and YFSETQ. The V end was cut by 4 bases, the J end by 2 bases, with 15 bases between. CDR3 length: 16 residues.

V is TRBV20-1 and J is TRBJ2-1, with D hard to call. The CDR3 has 13 residues. The V and J ends lost 4 bases and 5 bases respectively, with 12 bases between them. Per the germline V gene, CDR1 is DFQATT and CDR2 is SNEGSKA (reference sequence). CDR3 sequence: CSATPGANNEQFF. The CDR3 DNA reads as TGCAGTGCTACCCCCGGAGCTAACAATGAGCAGTTCTTC.

The rearrangement uses TRBV10-3 and TRBJ2-5; D unresolved. Gene TRBJ2-7 matches the end of the DNA better, so the J call may be wrong. Germline CDR1 and CDR2: ENHRY and SYGVKD. The CDR3 sequence is 13 residues long. The CDR3 loop reads CAISESEWDEQYF. DNA for the CDR3: TGTGCCATCAGTGAGTCAGAGTGGGACGAGCAGTACTTC.

The V and J genes are TRBV5-1 and TRBJ1-2; no firm D call. Germline values: CDR1 SGHRS, CDR2 YFSETQ. V shed 0 bases and J shed 8 bases, with 11 bases lying between them. The CDR3 covers 13 residues. The CDR3 bases are TGCGCCAGCAGCTTGGATGAGGGCCGGGGCTACACCTTC. Translation gives CASSLDEGRGYTF.

The chain combines TRBV7-8 with TRBJ1-6, with a weak D call TRBD1 (5 bases). CDR1 is SGHVS and CDR2 is FQNEAQ in the germline V gene. This CDR3 is 15 amino acids long. The V gene lost 1 base and the J gene lost 7 bases, with 11 bases spanning the gap. CDR3 residues: CASSLEWGENSPLHF. The DNA of the CDR3 is TGTGCCAGCAGCTTAGAGTGGGGGGAGAATTCACCCCTCCACTTT.

This clonotype was found a few times. V gene TRBV4-2 combines with J gene TRBJ2-7; perhaps TRBD2 as D (5 bases). V dropped 0 bases and J dropped 4 bases, with 13 bases sitting between them. There are 15 residues in the CDR3. Germline assignment: CDR1 LGHNA and CDR2 YNFKEQ. The CDR3 DNA follows: TGTGCCAGCAGCCAAGATAGAGGGAACCATTACGAGCAGTACTTC. It specifies CASSQDRGNHYEQYF.

This chain links TRBV29-1 with TRBJ2-6, with 8 positions matching TRBD1. CDR1 and CDR2 from the germline V gene are SQVTM and ANQGSEA. J was trimmed by 0 bases and V by 5 bases; bases with no gene match: 6. The CDR3 length is 16 residues. The CDR3 here is CSVWGTGDSGANVLTF. The CDR3 DNA sequence: TGCAGCGTTTGGGGGACAGGAGACTCTGGGGCCAACGTCCTGACTTTC.

The V and J genes are TRBV5-1 and TRBJ2-5, with TRBD2 matching over 10 bases. The CDR3 length is 15 residues. CDR1 is SGHRS, CDR2 YFSETQ, per germline. Trimming took 4 bases from V and 11 from J; bases not matched to a gene: 14. This chain's CDR3 is CASSPSPSGSLAQYF. CDR3 bases: TGCGCCAGCAGCCCTTCGCCTAGCGGGAGTCTTGCGCAGTACTTC. The whole variable domain, filled in from reference TRBV5-1 and TRBJ2-5, reads KAGVTQTPRYLIKTRGQQVTLSCSPISGHRSVSWYQQTPGQGLQFLFEYFSETQRNKGNFPGRFSGRQFSNSRSEMNVSTLELGDSALYLCASSPSPSGSLAQYFGPGTRLLVL.

As concerns this clonotype: A much bigger clone sits one base away, suggesting this may be a read error. V usage is TRBV24-1 and J usage is TRBJ2-5; D is possibly TRBD2 (5 bases). From germline, CDR1 is KGHDR and CDR2 SFDVKD. V dropped 4 bases and J dropped 5 bases, with 10 bases sitting between them. This CDR3 spans 13 amino acids. The CDR3 loop is CATSEPGVETQYF. For the CDR3, the DNA is TGTGCCACCAGTGAGCCCGGGGTGGAGACCCAGTACTTC.

The chain uses TRBV15 and TRBJ2-7; unclear D gene. The germline CDR1 and CDR2 sequences are LNHNV and YYDKDF (reference sequence). The CDR3 is 12 amino acids. Trimming took off 0 bases at V and 3 bases at J, with 3 bases between the two ends. The DNA of the CDR3 is TGTGCCACCAGCAGAGAAGACTACGAGCAGTACTTC. This translates into CATSREDYEQYF.

The V and J genes are TRBV29-1 and TRBJ1-1; D is unclear. Germline CDR1 SQVTM, CDR2 ANQGSEA. The CDR3 runs to 12 residues. Trimming pared 7 bases from V and 4 bases from J, leaving 13 bases between. The CDR3 protein is CSAGWEVTEAFF. In DNA form, the CDR3 reads TGCAGCGCGGGATGGGAGGTCACTGAAGCTTTCTTT.

This clonotype has only a few counts. This rearrangement joins TRBV4-1 to TRBJ2-1; TRBD1 aligns across 7 bases. Germline lookup yields CDR1 MGHRA and CDR2 YSYEKL. Losses at the gene ends were 1 base for V and 0 bases for J; bases not matched to a gene: 21. The CDR3 spans 22 residues. The CDR3, as DNA: TGCGCCAGCAGCCAAGTCCAGGGGGTCCACCTCCTAGTGGCTGACTCCTACAATGAGCAGTTCTTC. It encodes CASSQVQGVHLLVADSYNEQFF.

This clonotype was picked up a small number of times. The chain carries TRBV12-3 or TRBV12-4 and TRBJ2-6; 9 bases line up with TRBD1. CDR3 size: 17 residues. J gave up 3 bases and V 7 bases, and 10 bases lay outside the gene matches. CDR3 sequence reads: CASIPGQGIVGANVLTF. DNA for the CDR3: TGTGCCAGCATCCCGGGACAGGGCATCGTTGGGGCCAACGTCCTGACTTTC.

This clonotype turned up a few times. The chain recombines TRBV12-3 or TRBV12-4 with TRBJ1-2; perhaps TRBD1 as D (5 bases). This CDR3 comprises 13 residues. V shed 3 bases and J shed 8 bases, with 13 bases lying between them. The CDR3 loop is CASSLRGKDGYTF. The CDR3 coding sequence is TGTGCCAGCAGTTTGAGGGGCAAGGACGGCTACACCTTC.